This T cell receptor (beta chain) was recovered during a study of blood T cell repertoires in COVID-19. Study at large: Acute-phase and convalescent COVID-19 samples originated in the United States, Italy and Spain.

The data were produced by immunoSEQ multiplex PCR, yet TCRdb's version contains in-frame clones alone and is incomplete. This sample yields roughly 250,000 clones, of which approximately 85% are seen a single time; roughly 4% belongs to the top ten. Germline loops: CDR1 MNHEY, CDR2 SVGEGT. The CDR3 is 16 residues long. Trimming left V 1 base short and J 4 bases short, with 16 bases between. Sequencing input: PBMCs or T cells enriched from blood (not recorded which). The receptor comes from a woman in her twenties or thirties who had recovered from COVID-19. This chain uses TRBV6-2 or TRBV6-3 with TRBJ1-2, with D tentatively TRBD1 (6 bases). CDR3 amino acids: CASSYFRGPTFYGYTF. The CDR3 nucleotides read TGTGCCAGCAGTTACTTCAGGGGCCCCACCTTCTATGGCTACACCTTC.